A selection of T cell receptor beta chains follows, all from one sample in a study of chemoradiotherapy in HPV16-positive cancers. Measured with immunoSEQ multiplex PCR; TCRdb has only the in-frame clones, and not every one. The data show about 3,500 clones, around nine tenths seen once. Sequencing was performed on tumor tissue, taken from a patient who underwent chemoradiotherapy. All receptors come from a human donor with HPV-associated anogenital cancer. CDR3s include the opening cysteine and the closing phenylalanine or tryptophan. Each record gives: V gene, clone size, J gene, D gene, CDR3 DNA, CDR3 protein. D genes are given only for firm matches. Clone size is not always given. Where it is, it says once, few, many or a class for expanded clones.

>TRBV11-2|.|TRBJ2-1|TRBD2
TGTGCCAGCAGCTTAGCGGGAGGGCGCAATGAGCAGTTCTTC
CASSLAGGRNEQFF
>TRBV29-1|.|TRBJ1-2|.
TGCAGCGTTGAATCCGGGGCTAACTATGGCTACACCTTC
CSVESGANYGYTF
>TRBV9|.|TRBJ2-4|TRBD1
TGTGCCAGCAGCGTCGACCCGGGACAGGGAGGCATTCAGTACTTC
CASSVDPGQGGIQYF
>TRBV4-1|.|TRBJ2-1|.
TGCGCCAGCAGCGATTTGGCGCTCAATGAGCAGTTCTTC
CASSDLALNEQFF
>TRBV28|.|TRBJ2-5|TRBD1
TGTGCCAGCAGTTTATTAGGACAGGTCGTTGCGGAGACCCAGTACTTC
CASSLLGQVVAETQYF
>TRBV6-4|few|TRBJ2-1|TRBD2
TGTGCCAGCAGTGATGGAGCGGGAGGGCCGTTTGAGCAGTTCTTC
CASSDGAGGPFEQFF
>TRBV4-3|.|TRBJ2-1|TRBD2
TGCGCCAGCAGCCAAGACCCAGGGACTAGCGGGAGTTATGAGCAGTTCTTC
CASSQDPGTSGSYEQFF
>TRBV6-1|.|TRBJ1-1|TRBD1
TGTGCCAGCAGAGACGACAGGGGCAGATCTGAAGCTTTCTTT
CASRDDRGRSEAFF
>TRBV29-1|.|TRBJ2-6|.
TGCAGCGTTGTAGGGGCTTCTGGGGCCAACGTCCTGACTTTC
CSVVGASGANVLTF
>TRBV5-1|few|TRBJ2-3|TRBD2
TGCGCCAGCAGCTCCTCACTAGCGGGAGGGCCCGCAGATACGCAGTATTTT
CASSSSLAGGPADTQYF
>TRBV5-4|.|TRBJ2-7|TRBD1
TGTGCCAGCAGCTCCTTGGACAGGGCACACGAGCAGTACTTC
CASSSLDRAHEQYF
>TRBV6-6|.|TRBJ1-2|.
TGTGCCAGCAGTTACTCGACGGCCCGAGGGGTCGGCTACACCTTC
CASSYSTARGVGYTF
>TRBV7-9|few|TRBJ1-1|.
TGTGCCAGCAGCTTTGGGGGAAACACTGAAGCTTTCTTT
CASSFGGNTEAFF
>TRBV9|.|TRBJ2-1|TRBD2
TGTGCCAGCAGCGTAGTCCCGGGACTAGGGGTCGGTGAGCAGTTCTTC
CASSVVPGLGVGEQFF
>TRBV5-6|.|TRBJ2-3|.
TGTGCCAGCAGCTTGGGGGACTCATTCACAGATACGCAGTATTTT
CASSLGDSFTDTQYF
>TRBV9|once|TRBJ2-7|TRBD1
TGTGCCAGCAGCCCAAGGACAGGTCTCTACGAGCAGTACTTC
CASSPRTGLYEQYF
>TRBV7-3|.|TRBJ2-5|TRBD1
TGTGCCAGCAGCTTAAATGCAGGGGGAGAGACCCAGTACTTC
CASSLNAGGETQYF
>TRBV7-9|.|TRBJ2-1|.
TGTGCCAGCAGCGCAAATAGTGGGGGGTACAATGAGCAGTTCTTC
CASSANSGGYNEQFF
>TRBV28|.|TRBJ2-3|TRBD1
TGTGCCAGCATTACCGGGACAGGGGCGGATACGCAGTATTTT
CASITGTGADTQYF
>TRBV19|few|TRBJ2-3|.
TGTGCCAGTAGTTATCGGGGGCGCGGCACAGATACGCAGTATTTT
CASSYRGRGTDTQYF
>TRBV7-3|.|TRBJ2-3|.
TGTGCCAGCAGCCCCCGCCCGCTAGCGTCGACCCCCACGGCGGGCACAGATACGCAGTATTTT
CASSPRPLASTPTAGTDTQYF
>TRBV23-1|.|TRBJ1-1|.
TGCGCCAGCAGTCAAATCCGATGGACCGGGACTGAAGCTTTCTTT
CASSQIRWTGTEAFF
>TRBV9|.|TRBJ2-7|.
TGTGCCAGCAGCCCCACGGGAACCCGATACGAGCAGTACTTC
CASSPTGTRYEQYF
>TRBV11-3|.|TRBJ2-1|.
TGTGCCAGCAGCTTAGGGCGTTCCAATGAGCAGTTCTTC
CASSLGRSNEQFF
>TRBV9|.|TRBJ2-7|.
TGTGCCAGCAGCGTGGAACAGACGAACTACGAGCAGTACTTC
CASSVEQTNYEQYF
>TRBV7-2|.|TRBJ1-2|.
TGTGCCAGCAGCTTCCAACGAGGAGATCCAAGCTACACCTTC
CASSFQRGDPSYTF
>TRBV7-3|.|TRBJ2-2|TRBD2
TGTGCCAGCAGCCCAATAGCGGGGAACACCGGGGAGCTGTTTTTT
CASSPIAGNTGELFF